This T cell receptor (beta chain) was sequenced in a study of OX40 agonist ivuxolimab in advanced cancers. In the study overall: Patients received the agonistic anti-OX40 (CD134) antibody ivuxolimab. Prior therapy, whether anti-PD-1, anti-PD-L1 or anti-CTLA-4, was allowed, and more than 35% had some.

Concerning this clone itself: The antigen remains undetermined.

Regarding the study as a whole: There was clonal expansion of CD4+ and CD8+ blood T cells by week 6 at 0.1 to 3.0 mg/kg. Clonal expansion in partial responders at 0.1-3.0 mg/kg ranked among the lowest.

The repertoire was sequenced with immunoSEQ multiplex PCR; TCRdb's copy has only in-frame clones and lacks some. This repertoire shows some 44,000 clones, approximately 83% found once; its top ten account for 0.3% to 0.4%. The CDR3 is 15 residues long. Trimming took 5 bases from V and 9 from J; bases not matched to a gene: 10. Germline values: CDR1 MNHEY, CDR2 SVGAGI. The V and J genes are TRBV6-5 and TRBJ2-1; 10 bases fit TRBD2. Sequencing was performed on CD4+ or CD8+ T cells sorted from blood, taken in a trial of the OX40 agonist ivuxolimab. The source of this sequence is an adult with an advanced solid tumor such as melanoma, head and neck, liver or kidney cancer. The CDR3, as DNA: TGTGCCAGCAGTAAGGGGGCACAGCGGGAGGGTGAGCAGTTCTTC. Its translation is CASSKGAQREGEQFF.